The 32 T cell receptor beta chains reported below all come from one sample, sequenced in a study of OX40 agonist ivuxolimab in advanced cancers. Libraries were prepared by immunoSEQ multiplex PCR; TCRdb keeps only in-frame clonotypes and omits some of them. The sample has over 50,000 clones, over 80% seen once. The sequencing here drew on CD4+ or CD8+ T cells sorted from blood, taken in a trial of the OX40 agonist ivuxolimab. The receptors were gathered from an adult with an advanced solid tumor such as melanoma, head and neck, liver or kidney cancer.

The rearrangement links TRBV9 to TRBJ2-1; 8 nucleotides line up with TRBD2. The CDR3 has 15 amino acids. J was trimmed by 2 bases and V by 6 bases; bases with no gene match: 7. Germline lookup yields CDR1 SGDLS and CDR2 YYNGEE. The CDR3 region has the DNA TGTGCCAGCAACCCGGGGGGGTTGCCCTACAATGAGCAGTTCTTC. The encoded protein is CASNPGGLPYNEQFF.

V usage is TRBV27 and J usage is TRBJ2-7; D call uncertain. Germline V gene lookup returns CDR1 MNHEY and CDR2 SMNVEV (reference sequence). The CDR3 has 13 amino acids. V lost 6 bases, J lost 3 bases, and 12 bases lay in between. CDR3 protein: CASSLHRNYEQYV. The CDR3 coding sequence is TGTGCCAGCAGCCTACATCGGAACTACGAGCAGTACGTC.

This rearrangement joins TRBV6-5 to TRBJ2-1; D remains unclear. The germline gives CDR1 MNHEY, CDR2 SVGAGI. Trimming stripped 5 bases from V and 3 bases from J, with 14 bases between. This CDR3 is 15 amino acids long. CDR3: CASSPLENSYNEQFF. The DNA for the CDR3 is TGTGCCAGCAGTCCTTTAGAAAACAGCTACAATGAGCAGTTCTTC.

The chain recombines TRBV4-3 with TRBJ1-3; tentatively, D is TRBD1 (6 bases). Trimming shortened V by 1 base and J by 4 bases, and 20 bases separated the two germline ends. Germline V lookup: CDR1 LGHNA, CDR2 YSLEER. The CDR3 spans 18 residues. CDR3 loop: CASSQAHPGEGVGNTIYF. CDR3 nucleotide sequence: TGCGCCAGCAGCCAAGCCCACCCCGGGGAGGGGGTAGGAAACACCATATATTTT.

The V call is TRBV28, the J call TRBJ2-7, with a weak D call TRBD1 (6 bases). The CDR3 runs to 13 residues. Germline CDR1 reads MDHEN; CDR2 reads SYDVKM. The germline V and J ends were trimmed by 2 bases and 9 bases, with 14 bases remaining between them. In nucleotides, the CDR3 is TGTGCCAGCAGTTTAGGGACACTCAGCGGGCAGTACTTC. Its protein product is CASSLGTLSGQYF. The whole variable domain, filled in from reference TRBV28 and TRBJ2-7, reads DVKVTQSSRYLVKRTGEKVFLECVQDMDHENMFWYRQDPGLGLRLIYFSYDVKMKEKGDIPEGYSVSREKKERFSLILESASTNQTSMYLCASSLGTLSGQYFGPGTRLTVT.

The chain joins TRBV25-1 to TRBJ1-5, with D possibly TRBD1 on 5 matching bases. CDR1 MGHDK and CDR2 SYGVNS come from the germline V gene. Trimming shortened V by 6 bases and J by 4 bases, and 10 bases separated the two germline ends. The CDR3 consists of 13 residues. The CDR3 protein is CASREQDNQPQHF. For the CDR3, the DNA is TGTGCCAGCAGAGAACAGGATAATCAGCCCCAGCATTTT.

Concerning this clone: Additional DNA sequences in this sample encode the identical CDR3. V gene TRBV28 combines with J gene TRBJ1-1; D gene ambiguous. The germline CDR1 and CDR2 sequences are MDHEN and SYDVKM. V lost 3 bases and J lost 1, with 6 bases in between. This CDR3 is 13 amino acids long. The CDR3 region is CASSFRPNTEAFF. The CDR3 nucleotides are TGTGCCAGCAGTTTCAGACCGAACACTGAAGCTTTCTTT.

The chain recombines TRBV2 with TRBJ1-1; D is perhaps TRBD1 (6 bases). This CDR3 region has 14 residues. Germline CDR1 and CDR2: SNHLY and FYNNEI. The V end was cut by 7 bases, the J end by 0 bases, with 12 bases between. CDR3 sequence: CASTPDSMNTEAFF. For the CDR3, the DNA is TGTGCCAGCACTCCGGACAGCATGAACACTGAAGCTTTCTTT.

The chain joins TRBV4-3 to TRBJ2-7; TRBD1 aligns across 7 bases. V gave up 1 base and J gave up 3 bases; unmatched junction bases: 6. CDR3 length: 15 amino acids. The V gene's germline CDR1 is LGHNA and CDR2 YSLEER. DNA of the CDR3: TGCGCCAGCAGCCAAGGATGGGACAGTTACTACGAGCAGTACTTC. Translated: CASSQGWDSYYEQYF.

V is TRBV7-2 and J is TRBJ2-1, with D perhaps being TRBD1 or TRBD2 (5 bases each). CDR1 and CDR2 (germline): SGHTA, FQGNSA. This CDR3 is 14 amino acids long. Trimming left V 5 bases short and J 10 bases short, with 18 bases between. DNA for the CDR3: TGTGCCAGCAGCCCCATGTTGATGGGGGAGGAGCAGTTCTTC. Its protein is CASSPMLMGEEQFF.

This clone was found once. In nucleotides, the CDR3 is TGTGCCAGCAGTTCCCCAGGGGCAGGGAGGCAAGAGACCCAGTACTTC. Its protein product is CASSSPGAGRQETQYF. V and J are TRBV28 and TRBJ2-5, with D perhaps given as TRBD1 or TRBD2 (6 bases each). CDR1 and CDR2 (germline): MDHEN, SYDVKM. This CDR3 is built from 16 residues. V was pared by 4 bases and J by 2 bases, with 17 bases between.

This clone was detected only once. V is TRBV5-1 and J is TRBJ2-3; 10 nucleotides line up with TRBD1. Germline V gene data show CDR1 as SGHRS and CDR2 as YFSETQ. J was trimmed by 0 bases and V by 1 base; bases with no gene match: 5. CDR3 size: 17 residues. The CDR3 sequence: CASSLYRQGASTDTQYF. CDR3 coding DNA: TGCGCCAGCAGCTTGTACCGACAGGGGGCTAGCACAGATACGCAGTATTTT.

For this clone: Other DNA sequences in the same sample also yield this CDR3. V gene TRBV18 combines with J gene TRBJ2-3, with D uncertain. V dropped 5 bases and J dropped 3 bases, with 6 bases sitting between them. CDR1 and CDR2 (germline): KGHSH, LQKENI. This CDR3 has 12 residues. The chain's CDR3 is CASSRSTDTQYF. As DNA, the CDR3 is TGTGCCAGCTCAAGGTCGACAGATACGCAGTATTTT. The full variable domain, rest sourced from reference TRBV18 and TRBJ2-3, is NAGVMQNPRHLVRRRGQEARLRCSPMKGHSHVYWYRQLPEEGLKFMVYLQKENIIDESGMPKERFSAEFPKEGPSILRIQQVVRGDSAAYFCASSRSTDTQYFGPGTRLTVL.

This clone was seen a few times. For the CDR3, the DNA is TGCGCCAGCAGCCAAGACCGGGACATGAACACTGAAGCTTTCTTT. Amino acids: CASSQDRDMNTEAFF. The gene calls are TRBV4-3 and TRBJ1-1; the D gene is possibly TRBD1 (6 bases). CDR3 length: 15 amino acids. Trimming pared 0 bases from V and 0 bases from J, leaving 8 bases between. CDR1 is LGHNA and CDR2 is YSLEER in the germline V gene.

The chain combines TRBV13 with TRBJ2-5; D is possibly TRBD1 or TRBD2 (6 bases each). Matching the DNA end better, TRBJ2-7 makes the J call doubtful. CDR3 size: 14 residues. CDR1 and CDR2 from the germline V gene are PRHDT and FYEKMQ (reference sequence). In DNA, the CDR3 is TGTGCCAGCAGCCCCAGACAGGAGGGGAGCGAGCAGTACTTC. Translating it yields CASSPRQEGSEQYF.

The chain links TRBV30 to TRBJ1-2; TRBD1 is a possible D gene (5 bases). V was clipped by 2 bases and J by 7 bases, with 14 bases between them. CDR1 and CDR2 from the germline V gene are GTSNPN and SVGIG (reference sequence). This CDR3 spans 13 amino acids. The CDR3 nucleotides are TGTGCCTGGAGTTCCGGGGGGGGAGGTGGCTACACCTTC. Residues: CAWSSGGGGGYTF.

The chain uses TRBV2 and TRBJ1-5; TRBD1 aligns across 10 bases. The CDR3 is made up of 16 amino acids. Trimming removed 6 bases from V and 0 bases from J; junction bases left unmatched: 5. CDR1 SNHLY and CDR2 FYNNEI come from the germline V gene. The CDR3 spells CASRYRDRGSNQPQHF. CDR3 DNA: TGTGCCAGCAGATACCGGGACAGGGGTAGCAATCAGCCCCAGCATTTT. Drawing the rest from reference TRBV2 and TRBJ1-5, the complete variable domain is EPEVTQTPSHQVTQMGQEVILRCVPISNHLYFYWYRQILGQKVEFLVSFYNNEISEKSEIFDDQFSVERPDGSNFTLKIRSTKLEDSAMYFCASRYRDRGSNQPQHFGDGTRLSIL.

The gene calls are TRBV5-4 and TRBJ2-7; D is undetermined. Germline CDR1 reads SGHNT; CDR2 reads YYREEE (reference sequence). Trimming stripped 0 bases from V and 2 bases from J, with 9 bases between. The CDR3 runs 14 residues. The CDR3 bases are TGTGCCAGCAGCTTGGGATTCGGTACCTACGAGCAGTACTTC. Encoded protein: CASSLGFGTYEQYF.

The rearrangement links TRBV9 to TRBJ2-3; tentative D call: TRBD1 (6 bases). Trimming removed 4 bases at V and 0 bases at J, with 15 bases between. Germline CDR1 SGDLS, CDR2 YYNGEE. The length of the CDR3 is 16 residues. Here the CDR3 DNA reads TGTGCCAGCAGCATCCGTAAGGACAGAAGCACAGATACGCAGTATTTT. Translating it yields CASSIRKDRSTDTQYF. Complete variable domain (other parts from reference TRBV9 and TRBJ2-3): DSGVTQTPKHLITATGQRVTLRCSPRSGDLSVYWYQQSLDQGLQFLIQYYNGEERAKGNILERFSAQQFPDLHSELNLSSLELGDSALYFCASSIRKDRSTDTQYFGPGTRLTVL.

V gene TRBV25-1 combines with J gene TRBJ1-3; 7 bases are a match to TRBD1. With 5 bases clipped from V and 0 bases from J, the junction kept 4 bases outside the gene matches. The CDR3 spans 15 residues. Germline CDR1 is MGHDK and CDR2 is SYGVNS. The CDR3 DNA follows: TGTGCCAGCAGTTCCACAGGGGACTCTGGAAACACCATATATTTT. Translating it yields CASSSTGDSGNTIYF.

CDR3 region: CASSSTGQSGYTF. CDR3 nucleotides: TGTGCCAGCAGTTCAACAGGTCAAAGTGGCTACACCTTC. The chain uses TRBV6-6 and TRBJ1-2, with D possibly TRBD1 on 5 matching bases. CDR1 and CDR2 (germline): MNHNY, SVGAGI (reference sequence). Trimming left V 4 bases short and J 7 bases short, with 13 bases between. The CDR3 is made up of 13 amino acids.

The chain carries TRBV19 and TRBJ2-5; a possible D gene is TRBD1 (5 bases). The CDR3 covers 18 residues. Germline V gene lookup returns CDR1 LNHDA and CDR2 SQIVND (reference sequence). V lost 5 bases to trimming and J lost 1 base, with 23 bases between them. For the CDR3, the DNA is TGTGCCAGTAGTGCCACCCGACAGTTTTTTTATCGCCAAGAGACCCAGTACTTC. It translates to CASSATRQFFYRQETQYF.

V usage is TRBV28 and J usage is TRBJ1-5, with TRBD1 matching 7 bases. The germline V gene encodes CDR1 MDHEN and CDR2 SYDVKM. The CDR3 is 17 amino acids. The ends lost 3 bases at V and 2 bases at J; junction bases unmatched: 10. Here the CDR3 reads CASSFSTGDGGNQPQHF. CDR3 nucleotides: TGTGCCAGCAGTTTTTCCACAGGGGATGGAGGCAATCAGCCCCAGCATTTT.

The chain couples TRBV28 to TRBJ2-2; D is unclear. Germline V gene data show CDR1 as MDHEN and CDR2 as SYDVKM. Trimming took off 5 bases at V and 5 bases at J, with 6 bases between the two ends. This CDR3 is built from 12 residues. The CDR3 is CASSLPTGELFF. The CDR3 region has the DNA TGTGCCAGCAGTCTTCCTACCGGGGAGCTGTTTTTT.

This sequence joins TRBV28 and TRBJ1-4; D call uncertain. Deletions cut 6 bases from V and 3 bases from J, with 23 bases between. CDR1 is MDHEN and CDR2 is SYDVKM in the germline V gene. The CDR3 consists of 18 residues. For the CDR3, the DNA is TGTGCCAGCAGCCAACCTACCCTAGTGGGCGGCCCTAATGAAAAACTGTTTTTT. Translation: CASSQPTLVGGPNEKLFF.

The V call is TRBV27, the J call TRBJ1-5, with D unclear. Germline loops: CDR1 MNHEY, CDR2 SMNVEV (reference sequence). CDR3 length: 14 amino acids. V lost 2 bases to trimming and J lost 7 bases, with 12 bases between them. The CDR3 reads CASSLRSALQPQHF. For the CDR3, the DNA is TGTGCCAGCAGTTTACGGTCAGCCCTCCAGCCCCAGCATTTT.

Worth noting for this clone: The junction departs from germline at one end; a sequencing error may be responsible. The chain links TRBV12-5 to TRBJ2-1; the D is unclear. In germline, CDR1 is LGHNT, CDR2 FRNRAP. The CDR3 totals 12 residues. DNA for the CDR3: TGTGCTAGTGGTTTGGTACCCAATCAGCAGTTCTTC. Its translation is CASGLVPNQQFF.

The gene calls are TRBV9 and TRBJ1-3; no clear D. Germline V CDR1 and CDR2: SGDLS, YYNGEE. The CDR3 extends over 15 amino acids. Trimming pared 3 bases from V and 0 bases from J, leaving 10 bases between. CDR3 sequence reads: CASSASGSSGNTIYF. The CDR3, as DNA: TGTGCCAGCAGCGCATCAGGCTCCTCTGGAAACACCATATATTTT.

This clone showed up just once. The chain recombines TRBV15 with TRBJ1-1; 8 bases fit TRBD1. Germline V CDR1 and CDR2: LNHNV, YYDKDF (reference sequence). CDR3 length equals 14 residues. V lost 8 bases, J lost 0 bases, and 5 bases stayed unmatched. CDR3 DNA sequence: TGTGCCACCGGGCACAGGGGGGTGAACACTGAAGCTTTCTTT. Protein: CATGHRGVNTEAFF.

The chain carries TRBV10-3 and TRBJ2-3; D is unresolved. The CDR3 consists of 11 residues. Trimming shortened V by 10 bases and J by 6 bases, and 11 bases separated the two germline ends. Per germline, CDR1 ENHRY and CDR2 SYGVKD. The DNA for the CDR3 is TGTGCCACCCTATTGGGGGATACGCAGTATTTT. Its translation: CATLLGDTQYF.

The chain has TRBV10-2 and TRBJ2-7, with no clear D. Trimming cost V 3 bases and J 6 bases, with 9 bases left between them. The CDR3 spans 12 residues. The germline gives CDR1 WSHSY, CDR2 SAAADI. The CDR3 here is CASSDWSGEQYV. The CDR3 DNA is TGCGCCAGCAGTGATTGGTCGGGCGAGCAGTACGTC.

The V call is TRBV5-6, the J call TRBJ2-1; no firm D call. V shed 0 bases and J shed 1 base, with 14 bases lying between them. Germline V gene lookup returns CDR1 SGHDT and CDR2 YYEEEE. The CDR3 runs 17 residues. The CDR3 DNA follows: TGTGCCAGCAGCTTGGTGTGGGCAGGCCCTTCCTACAATGAGCAGTTCTTC. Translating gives CASSLVWAGPSYNEQFF.